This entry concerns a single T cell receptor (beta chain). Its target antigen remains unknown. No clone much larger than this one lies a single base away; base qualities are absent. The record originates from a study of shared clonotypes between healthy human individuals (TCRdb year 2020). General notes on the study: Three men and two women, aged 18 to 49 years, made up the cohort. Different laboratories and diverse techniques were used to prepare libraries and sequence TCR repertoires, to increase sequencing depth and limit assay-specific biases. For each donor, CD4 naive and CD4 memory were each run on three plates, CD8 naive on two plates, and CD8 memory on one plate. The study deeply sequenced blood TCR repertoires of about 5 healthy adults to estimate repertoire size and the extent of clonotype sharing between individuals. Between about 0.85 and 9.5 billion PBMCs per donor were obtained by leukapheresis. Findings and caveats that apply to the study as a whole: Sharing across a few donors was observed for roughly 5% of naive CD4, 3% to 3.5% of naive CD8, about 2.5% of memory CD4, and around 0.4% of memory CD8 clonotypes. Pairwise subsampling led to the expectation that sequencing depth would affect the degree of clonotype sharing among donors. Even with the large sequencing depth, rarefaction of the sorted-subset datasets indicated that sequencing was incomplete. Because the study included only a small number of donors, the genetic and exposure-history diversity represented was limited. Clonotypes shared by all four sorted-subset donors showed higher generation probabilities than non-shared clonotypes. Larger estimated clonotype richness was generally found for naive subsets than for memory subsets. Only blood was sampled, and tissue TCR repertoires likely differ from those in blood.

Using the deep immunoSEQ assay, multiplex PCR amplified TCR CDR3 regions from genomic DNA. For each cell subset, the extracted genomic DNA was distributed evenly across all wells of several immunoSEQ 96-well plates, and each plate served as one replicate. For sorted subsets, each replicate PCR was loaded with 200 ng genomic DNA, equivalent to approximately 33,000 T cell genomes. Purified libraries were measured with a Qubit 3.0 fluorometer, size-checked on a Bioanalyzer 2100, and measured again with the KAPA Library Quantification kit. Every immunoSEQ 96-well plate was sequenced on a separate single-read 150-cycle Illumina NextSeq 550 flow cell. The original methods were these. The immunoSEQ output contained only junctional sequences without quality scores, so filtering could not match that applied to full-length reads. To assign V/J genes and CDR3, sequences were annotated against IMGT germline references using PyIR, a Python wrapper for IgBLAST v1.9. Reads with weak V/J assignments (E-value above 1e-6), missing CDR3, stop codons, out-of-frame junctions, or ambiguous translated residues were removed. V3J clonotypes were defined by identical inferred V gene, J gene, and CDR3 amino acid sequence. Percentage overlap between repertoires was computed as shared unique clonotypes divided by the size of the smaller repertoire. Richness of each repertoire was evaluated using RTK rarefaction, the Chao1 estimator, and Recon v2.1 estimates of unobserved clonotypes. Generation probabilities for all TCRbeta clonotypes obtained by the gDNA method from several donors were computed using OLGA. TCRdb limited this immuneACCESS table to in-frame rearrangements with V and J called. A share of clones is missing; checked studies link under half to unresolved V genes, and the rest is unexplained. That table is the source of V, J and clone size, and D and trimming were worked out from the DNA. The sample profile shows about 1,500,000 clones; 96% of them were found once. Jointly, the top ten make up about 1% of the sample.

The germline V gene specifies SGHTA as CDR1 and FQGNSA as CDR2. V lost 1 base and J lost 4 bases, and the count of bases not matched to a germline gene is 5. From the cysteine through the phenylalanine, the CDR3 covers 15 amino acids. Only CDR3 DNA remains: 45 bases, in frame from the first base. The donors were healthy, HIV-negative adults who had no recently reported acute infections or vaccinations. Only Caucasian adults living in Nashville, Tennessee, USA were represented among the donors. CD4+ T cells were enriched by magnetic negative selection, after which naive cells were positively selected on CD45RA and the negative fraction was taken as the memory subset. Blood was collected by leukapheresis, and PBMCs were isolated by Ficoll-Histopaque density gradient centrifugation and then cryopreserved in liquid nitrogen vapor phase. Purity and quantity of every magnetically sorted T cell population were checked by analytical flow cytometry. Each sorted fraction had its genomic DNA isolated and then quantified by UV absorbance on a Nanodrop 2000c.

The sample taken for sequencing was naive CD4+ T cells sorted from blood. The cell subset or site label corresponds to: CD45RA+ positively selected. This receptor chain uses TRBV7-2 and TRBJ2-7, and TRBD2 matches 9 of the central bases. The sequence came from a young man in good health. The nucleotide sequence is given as TGTGCCAGCAGCTTAGTGGCGGGAGGGAAGTACGAGCAGTACTTC. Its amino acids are CASSLVAGGKYEQYF.